This record looks at one T cell receptor (beta chain) sequence and its context. Authors' data handling: Reference gene primer amplification gave nucleated cell count estimates. Produced via immunoSEQ multiplex PCR; TCRdb's table is partial and in-frame only. V and J calls and clone size come straight from that table; D and trimming were deduced from the DNA. The sample has just under 45,000 clones, around four fifths seen once. This specimen comes from a study of blood T cell repertoires in COVID-19. Study background: PBMCs, B-cell-depleted T cells, or T cells provided the cDNA or gDNA that made up the material.

CDR1 and CDR2 (germline): MNHNY, SVGAGI (reference sequence). V lost 2 bases and J lost 0, with 10 bases in between. This CDR3 is 16 amino acids long. V and J are TRBV6-6 and TRBJ2-2, with TRBD2 as a possible D gene (5 bases). The receptor's source is a human donor in a cohort sampled during active COVID-19. The specimen sequenced was peripheral blood. CDR3 in DNA: TGTGCCAGCAGTTACGGAGGCTATGCGAACACCGGGGAGCTGTTTTTT. This encodes CASSYGGYANTGELFF.